The 15 T cell receptor beta chains in this list originate from one sample, sequenced in a study of cytomegalovirus exposure and HLA in healthy donors. PCR used 60 Vbeta primers and 13 Jbeta primers. Only in-frame clones appear in the TCRdb table, and some are missing; sequencing was by immunoSEQ multiplex PCR. This table holds about 150,000 clones, 65% to 85% found once. Sample: PBMCs. These TCRs come from a woman between 40 and 55 years old in good health and CMV-seropositive.

The chain recombines TRBV30 with TRBJ2-3; 9 bases agree with TRBD2. The CDR3 length is 17 residues. Unmatched junction bases numbered 8, after V lost 0 bases and J lost 1 base. From germline, CDR1 is GTSNPN and CDR2 SVGIG (reference sequence). As DNA, the CDR3 is TGTGCCTGGAGTGTCACCCGGACTAGCGCGGGCACAGATACGCAGTATTTT. Translating it yields CAWSVTRTSAGTDTQYF.

The J gene is TRBJ1-1, the V gene TRBV7-6, with 7 nucleotides matching TRBD1. V trimming: 5 bases; J trimming: 9 bases; junction bases outside the gene matches: 9. This CDR3 is 13 amino acids long. Germline V gene sequence: CDR1 SGHVS, CDR2 FNYEAQ. CDR3 in amino acids: CASSRREGAQAFF. The DNA for the CDR3 is TGTGCCAGCAGCCGGCGAGAGGGGGCACAAGCTTTCTTT.

The chain recombines TRBV6-5 with TRBJ1-5, with 7 nucleotides matching TRBD1. J was trimmed by 9 bases and V by 8 bases; bases with no gene match: 16. This CDR3 has 15 amino acids. Germline V gives CDR1 MNHEY, CDR2 SVGAGI. CDR3 region: CASGTSGGPGRPQHF. CDR3 bases: TGTGCCAGCGGGACTTCAGGGGGACCGGGACGGCCCCAGCATTTT.

J is TRBJ2-7 and V is TRBV6-4; 11 positions agree with TRBD2. V lost 1 base to trimming and J lost 5 bases; unmatched junction nucleotides: 22. Germline values: CDR1 MRHNA, CDR2 SNTAGT. This CDR3 contains 21 residues. The CDR3 sequence: CASSDLIVGPTSGRGVDEQYF. Written as DNA, the CDR3 is TGTGCCAGCAGTGACTTGATCGTAGGGCCTACTAGCGGGAGAGGGGTCGACGAGCAGTACTTC.

This clone was found once. V gene TRBV18 combines with J gene TRBJ2-4; D is perhaps TRBD2 (6 bases). This CDR3 is 13 amino acids long. The V end was cut by 3 bases, the J end by 8 bases, with 11 bases between. From germline, CDR1 is KGHSH and CDR2 LQKENI. CDR3 amino acids: CASSPLGGDIQYF. CDR3 coding DNA: TGTGCCAGCTCACCCCTAGGCGGGGACATTCAGTACTTC.

V and J are TRBV28 and TRBJ1-2; D call uncertain. The CDR3 is 14 residues long. Germline assignment: CDR1 MDHEN and CDR2 SYDVKM. Trimming cost V 7 bases and J 0 bases, with 12 bases left between them. CDR3 region: CASTPQRANYGYTF. CDR3 bases: TGTGCCAGCACCCCCCAGCGGGCTAACTATGGCTACACCTTC.

This sequence joins TRBV25-1 and TRBJ1-5, with 9 bases that match TRBD1. The CDR3 sequence is 14 residues long. Germline CDR1 reads MGHDK; CDR2 reads SYGVNS. The V gene end was trimmed by 7 bases and the J gene end by 7 bases; junction bases not matched to a gene: 8. The chain's CDR3 is CASISGQGGQPQHF. The DNA for the CDR3 is TGTGCCAGCATCTCGGGACAGGGAGGACAGCCCCAGCATTTT.

This clone was counted only a few times. The rearrangement joins TRBV29-1 to TRBJ1-1; no clear D. The ends were cut back, 3 bases at V and 9 bases at J, with 11 bases in the middle. The CDR3 extends over 11 amino acids. Germline V lookup: CDR1 SQVTM, CDR2 ANQGSEA. This CDR3 reads CSVERASQAFF. As DNA, the CDR3 is TGCAGCGTTGAGAGGGCGTCCCAAGCTTTCTTT.

This chain links TRBV18 with TRBJ1-5; D remains ambiguous. CDR1 is KGHSH, CDR2 LQKENI, per germline. CDR3 length: 16 amino acids. The V end lost 5 bases, the J end lost 1 base, and 15 bases lay between the germline ends. The CDR3 DNA is TGTGCCAGCTCAGCCGGGAGCCCCTACAGCAATCAGCCCCAGCATTTT. Translated: CASSAGSPYSNQPQHF.

This chain links TRBV6-5 with TRBJ2-3, with a possible D match to TRBD2 (6 bases). V lost 2 bases, J lost 4 bases, and 13 bases lay in between. The CDR3 runs 15 residues. CDR1 and CDR2 from the germline V gene are MNHEY and SVGAGI. CDR3 bases: TGTGCCAGCAGTTACGTGCCGGGAGACGCAGATACGCAGTATTTT. Its protein is CASSYVPGDADTQYF.

The V and J genes are TRBV7-8 and TRBJ2-7; 11 positions match TRBD2. Looked up from germline, CDR1 is SGHVS and CDR2 is FQNEAQ. V was clipped by 5 bases and J by 2 bases; unmatched bases: 5. The CDR3 is 15 amino acids. The CDR3 region has the DNA TGTGCCAGCAGCAAAGGGACTAGCGGTGCCTACGAGCAGTACTTC. This codes for CASSKGTSGAYEQYF.

This chain joins TRBV27 and TRBJ2-5; 14 positions agree with TRBD2. The V segment lost 6 bases and the J segment 5 bases; nucleotides outside the gene matches: 11. The CDR3 extends over 17 amino acids. Germline CDR1 MNHEY, CDR2 SMNVEV (reference sequence). CDR3 sequence reads: CASRMLTSGRAGETQYF. CDR3 DNA sequence: TGTGCCAGCAGAATGCTGACTAGCGGGAGGGCCGGTGAGACCCAGTACTTC.

The chain combines TRBV5-6 with TRBJ2-1; 11 bases map to TRBD2. The CDR3 sequence is 16 residues long. Unmatched junction bases numbered 6, after V lost 2 bases and J lost 5 bases. CDR1 and CDR2 from the germline V gene are SGHDT and YYEEEE. CDR3 protein: CASSFTGLAGNNEQFF. DNA for the CDR3: TGTGCCAGCAGCTTCACTGGACTAGCGGGTAACAATGAGCAGTTCTTC.

This clone was detected a few times. The chain recombines TRBV29-1 with TRBJ2-3; 13 nucleotides match TRBD2. The CDR3 extends over 14 amino acids. Germline CDR1 and CDR2: SQVTM and ANQGSEA. Trimming at V came to 5 bases and at J to 6 bases, leaving 5 bases not matched to a gene. CDR3 bases: TGCAGCGTTCATACTAGCGGGAGGGCGGATACGCAGTATTTT. It translates to CSVHTSGRADTQYF.

This chain connects TRBV5-1 to TRBJ2-5; D not resolved. Trimming shortened V by 3 bases and J by 0 bases, and 6 bases separated the two germline ends. Germline V gives CDR1 SGHRS, CDR2 YFSETQ. The CDR3 covers 13 residues. The CDR3, as DNA: TGCGCCAGCAGCTCCGGGTACCAAGAGACCCAGTACTTC. It encodes CASSSGYQETQYF.